One sample yielded the 12 T cell receptor beta chains listed below, sequenced in a study of CD8+ T cells in alopecia areata. RNA, once extracted, was reverse transcribed into cDNA for use as the sequencing template. Some clones are missing from TCRdb's copy, which holds only in-frame ones; the method was immunoSEQ multiplex PCR. The sample gives roughly 150,000 clones, about 53% of which show up once; roughly a fifth is in the top ten. Sequencing was performed on CD8+ T cells sorted from blood, taken at week 0. The receptors were gathered from a human donor with alopecia areata.

This clone has only a few counts. J is TRBJ1-2 and V is TRBV10-3; D perhaps matches TRBD1 (6 bases). This CDR3 contains 17 residues. CDR1 and CDR2 from the germline V gene are ENHRY and SYGVKD. V shed 2 bases and J shed 8 bases, with 24 bases lying between them. The CDR3 nucleotides are TGTGCCATCAGTGAGGGCCCCTTACAGGGACTCTCAAAAGGCTACACCTTC. It yields the protein CAISEGPLQGLSKGYTF.

This clone was counted between two and nine times. The rearrangement joins TRBV7-9 to TRBJ2-2, with 10 bases that match TRBD2. Germline-derived CDR1 and CDR2 are SEHNR and FQNEAQ (reference sequence). The ends lost 4 bases at V and 1 base at J; junction bases unmatched: 6. The CDR3 contains 17 residues. The CDR3: CASSYLTSGVNTGELFF. DNA for the CDR3: TGTGCCAGCAGCTACCTTACTAGCGGGGTGAACACCGGGGAGCTGTTTTTT.

The V call is TRBV15, the J call TRBJ2-3; no reliable D call. Germline V gives CDR1 LNHNV, CDR2 YYDKDF (reference sequence). V dropped 0 bases and J dropped 0 bases, with 10 bases sitting between them. The CDR3 contains 16 residues. CDR3 coding DNA: TGTGCCACCAGCAGAGAAAGTCCCCGAAGCACAGATACGCAGTATTTT. This sequence encodes CATSRESPRSTDTQYF.

This clone was seen a few times. The chain joins TRBV25-1 to TRBJ1-1; D not certain. The germline V and J ends were trimmed by 10 bases and 1 base, with 10 bases remaining between them. The germline gives CDR1 MGHDK, CDR2 SYGVNS. CDR3 length: 12 residues. The CDR3 DNA sequence: TGTGCCACTGGGGAGGGGAACACTGAAGCTTTCTTT. Its translation is CATGEGNTEAFF.

The chain is built from TRBV28 and TRBJ2-5; unclear D gene. Looked up from germline, CDR1 is MDHEN and CDR2 is SYDVKM. With 2 bases removed from V and 6 bases from J, the gap between germline ends came to 7 bases. This CDR3 contains 12 residues. The CDR3 reads CASSLGYQTQYF. CDR3 DNA sequence: TGTGCCAGCAGTTTAGGATACCAGACCCAGTACTTC.

The gene calls are TRBV29-1 and TRBJ1-2; 8 bases fit TRBD1. Per germline, CDR1 SQVTM and CDR2 ANQGSEA. The CDR3 length is 13 residues. Germline trimming cut 3 bases from V and 7 bases from J; bases unmatched to any gene: 7. As DNA, the CDR3 is TGCAGCGTTGAGAACAGGGGGGATAGTGGCTACACCTTC. It is translated as CSVENRGDSGYTF.

This rearrangement joins TRBV2 to TRBJ1-1, with 8 positions matching TRBD1. The CDR3 runs to 12 residues. The V gene end was trimmed by 7 bases and the J gene end by 7 bases; junction bases not matched to a gene: 5. The germline V gene encodes CDR1 SNHLY and CDR2 FYNNEI. The CDR3 DNA reads TGTGCCAGCATCGGACAGGGCTATGAAGCTTTCTTT. It is translated as CASIGQGYEAFF.

V usage is TRBV30 and J usage is TRBJ2-7; 7 bases align to TRBD1. Trimming removed 4 bases from V and 3 bases from J; junction bases left unmatched: 0. Germline values: CDR1 GTSNPN, CDR2 SVGIG (reference sequence). CDR3 size: 11 residues. The CDR3 loop is CAWTGGYEQYF. The CDR3 region has the DNA TGTGCCTGGACAGGGGGCTACGAGCAGTACTTC.

The chain has TRBV7-6 and TRBJ2-5; D not resolved. The V end was cut by 3 bases, the J end by 0 bases, with 14 bases between. Germline V gene lookup returns CDR1 SGHVS and CDR2 FNYEAQ. CDR3 length equals 16 residues. CDR3 sequence reads: CASSFSRVVNQETQYF. Written as DNA, the CDR3 is TGTGCCAGCAGCTTCTCTAGGGTGGTCAACCAAGAGACCCAGTACTTC.

The chain has TRBV13 and TRBJ2-3; the D gene is possibly TRBD2 (6 bases). The CDR3 is made up of 14 amino acids. V lost 4 bases and J lost 5, with 13 bases in between. Germline V gives CDR1 PRHDT, CDR2 FYEKMQ (reference sequence). Here the CDR3 reads CASSSRLDKDTQYF. Here the CDR3 DNA reads TGTGCCAGCAGCTCCCGACTAGACAAAGATACGCAGTATTTT.

This clone has a count of ten or more. One end of the junction is discordant with germline, which a read error may explain. The genes are TRBV6-4 and TRBJ2-3; no clear D gene. CDR3 length: 13 amino acids. Germline V gene data show CDR1 as MRHNA and CDR2 as SNTAGT. CDR3 residues: CASSYSNTDTQYF. The CDR3 DNA is TGTGCCAGCAGTTACTCGAACACAGATACGCAGTATTTT.

The V call is TRBV7-6, the J call TRBJ2-1; D is unresolved. V was clipped by 6 bases and J by 5 bases, with 8 bases between them. The CDR3 runs to 12 residues. CDR1 and CDR2 (germline): SGHVS, FNYEAQ. CDR3: CASRSDNNEQFF. As DNA, the CDR3 is TGTGCCAGCAGATCCGATAACAATGAGCAGTTCTTC.